This T cell receptor (beta chain) was profiled in a study of T-cell memory formation after mild COVID-19. In the study overall: TCR clusters mostly belonged to single donors. Study conclusions and caveats: Largely, contracting CD4+ clones fell within CM and EM, and contracting CD8+ clones within EMRA.

This clonotype has more than one count but fewer than ten. Antigen specificity is unknown. The ends lost 4 bases at V and 4 bases at J; junction bases unmatched: 10. This CDR3 has 15 amino acids. TCRdb used MiXCR to reprocess the 5' RACE reads, holding one entry per CDR3 protein. The sample shows some 320,000 distinct CDR3 sequences, around a sixth of them seen only once. This chain connects TRBV12-3 or TRBV12-4 to TRBJ2-7; TRBD2 aligns across 7 bases. This clonotype was obtained from a young man who had mild COVID-19 (a few samples of this study predate the infection). Cell type and time point are not known. Sample: PBMCs or a T cell subset sorted from them (not recorded which). The CDR3 region is CASSSTGEGRYEQYF. DNA for the CDR3: TGTGCCAGCAGTTCTACGGGGGAGGGAAGATACGAGCAGTACTTC.